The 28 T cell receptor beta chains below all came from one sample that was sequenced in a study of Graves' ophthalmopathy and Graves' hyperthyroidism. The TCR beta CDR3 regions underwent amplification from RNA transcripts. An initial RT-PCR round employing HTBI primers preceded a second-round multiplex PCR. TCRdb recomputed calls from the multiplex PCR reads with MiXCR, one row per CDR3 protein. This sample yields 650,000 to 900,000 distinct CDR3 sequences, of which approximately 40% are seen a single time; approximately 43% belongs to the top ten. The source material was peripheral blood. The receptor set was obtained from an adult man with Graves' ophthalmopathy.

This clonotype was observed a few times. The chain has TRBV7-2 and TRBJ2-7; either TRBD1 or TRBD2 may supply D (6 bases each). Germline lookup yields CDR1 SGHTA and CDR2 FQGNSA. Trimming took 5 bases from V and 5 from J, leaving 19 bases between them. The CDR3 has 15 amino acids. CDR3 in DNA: TGTGCCAGCAGCCGGGTATGGGGGGCGAAAAACGAGCAGTACTTC. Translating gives CASSRVWGAKNEQYF.

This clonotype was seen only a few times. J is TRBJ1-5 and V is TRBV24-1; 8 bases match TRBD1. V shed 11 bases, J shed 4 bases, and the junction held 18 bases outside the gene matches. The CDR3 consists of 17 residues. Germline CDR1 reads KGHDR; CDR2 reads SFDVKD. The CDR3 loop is CASSQNPGQDKNQPQHF. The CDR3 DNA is TGTGCCAGCAGCCAGAATCCGGGACAGGATAAAAATCAGCCCCAGCATTTT.

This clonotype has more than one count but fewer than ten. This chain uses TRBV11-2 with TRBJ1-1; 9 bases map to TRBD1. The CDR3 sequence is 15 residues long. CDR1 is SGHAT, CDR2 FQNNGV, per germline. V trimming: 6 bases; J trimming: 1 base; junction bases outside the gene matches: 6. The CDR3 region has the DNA TGTGCCAGCAGGGACAGGGGAATCAGGAACACTGAAGCTTTCTTT. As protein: CASRDRGIRNTEAFF.

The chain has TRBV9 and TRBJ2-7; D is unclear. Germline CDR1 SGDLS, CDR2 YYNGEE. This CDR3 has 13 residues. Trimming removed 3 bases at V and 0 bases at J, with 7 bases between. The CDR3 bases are TGTGCCAGCAGCGCTAGTAGCTCCTACGAGCAGTACTTC. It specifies CASSASSSYEQYF.

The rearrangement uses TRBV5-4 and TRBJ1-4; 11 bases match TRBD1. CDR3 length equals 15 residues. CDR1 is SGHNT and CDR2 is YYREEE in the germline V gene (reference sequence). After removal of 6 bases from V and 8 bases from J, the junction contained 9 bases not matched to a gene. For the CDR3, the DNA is TGTGCCAGCACAACGGACAGGGGGCTAAACGAAAAACTGTTTTTT. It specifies CASTTDRGLNEKLFF. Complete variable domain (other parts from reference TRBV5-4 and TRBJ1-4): ETGVTQSPTHLIKTRGQQVTLRCSSQSGHNTVSWYQQALGQGPQFIFQYYREEENGRGNFPPRFSGLQFPNYSSELNVNALELDDSALYLCASTTDRGLNEKLFFGSGTQLSVL.

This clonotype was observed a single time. The CDR3 bases are TGCAGCGTTGACGCGGGACAGAACTATGGCTACACCTTC. Encoded protein: CSVDAGQNYGYTF. This chain uses TRBV29-1 with TRBJ1-2, with TRBD1 matching over 7 bases. V gave up 3 bases and J gave up 2 bases; unmatched junction bases: 3. The length of the CDR3 is 13 residues. The germline V gene encodes CDR1 SQVTM and CDR2 ANQGSEA.

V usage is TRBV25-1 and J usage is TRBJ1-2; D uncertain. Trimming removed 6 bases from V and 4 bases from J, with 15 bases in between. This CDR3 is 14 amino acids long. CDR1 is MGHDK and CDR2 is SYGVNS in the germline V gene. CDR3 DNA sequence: TGTGCCAGCAGCCTAGCGGCAGGCGCCTATGGCTACACCTTC. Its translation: CASSLAAGAYGYTF.

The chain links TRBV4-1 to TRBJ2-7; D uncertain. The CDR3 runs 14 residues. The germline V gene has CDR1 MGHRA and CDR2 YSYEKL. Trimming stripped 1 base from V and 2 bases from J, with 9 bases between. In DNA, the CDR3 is TGCGCCAGCAGCCAAGTAGCCGCGACCTACGAGCAGTACTTC. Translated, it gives CASSQVAATYEQYF.

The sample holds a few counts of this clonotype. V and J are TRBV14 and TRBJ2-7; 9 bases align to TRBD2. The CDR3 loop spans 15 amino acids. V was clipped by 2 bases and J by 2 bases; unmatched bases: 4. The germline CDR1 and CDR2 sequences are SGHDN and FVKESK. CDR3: CASSQRAGGPYEQYF. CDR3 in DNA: TGTGCCAGCAGCCAACGAGCGGGAGGACCCTACGAGCAGTACTTC.

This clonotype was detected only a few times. CDR3 DNA: TGTGCCAGCAGCCAGACAGGGGGTTTCAATCAGCCCCAGCATTTT. Its protein product is CASSQTGGFNQPQHF. The chain couples TRBV6-1 to TRBJ1-5; 9 nucleotides line up with TRBD1. The CDR3 is 15 amino acids. Per the germline V gene, CDR1 is MNHNS and CDR2 is SASEGT. The ends lost 6 bases at V and 3 bases at J; junction bases unmatched: 6.

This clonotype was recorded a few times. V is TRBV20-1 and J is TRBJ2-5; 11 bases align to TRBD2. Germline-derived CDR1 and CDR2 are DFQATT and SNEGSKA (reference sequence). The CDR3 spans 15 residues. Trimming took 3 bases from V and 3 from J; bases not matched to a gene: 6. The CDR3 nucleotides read TGCAGTGCTAGTGCTAGCGGGGGGTTGGAAGAGACCCAGTACTTC. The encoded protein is CSASASGGLEETQYF.

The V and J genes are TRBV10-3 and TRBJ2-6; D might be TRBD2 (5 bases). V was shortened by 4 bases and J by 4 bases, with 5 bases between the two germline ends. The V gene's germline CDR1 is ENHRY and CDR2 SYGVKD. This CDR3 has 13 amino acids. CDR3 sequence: CAISAGGANVLTF. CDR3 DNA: TGTGCCATCAGTGCGGGAGGGGCCAACGTCCTGACTTTC.

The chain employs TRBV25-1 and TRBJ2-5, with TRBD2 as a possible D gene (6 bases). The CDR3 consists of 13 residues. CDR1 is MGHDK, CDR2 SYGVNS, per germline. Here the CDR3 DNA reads TGTGCTAGAATCGGCACCCGGGGGGAGACCCAGTACTTC. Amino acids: CARIGTRGETQYF.

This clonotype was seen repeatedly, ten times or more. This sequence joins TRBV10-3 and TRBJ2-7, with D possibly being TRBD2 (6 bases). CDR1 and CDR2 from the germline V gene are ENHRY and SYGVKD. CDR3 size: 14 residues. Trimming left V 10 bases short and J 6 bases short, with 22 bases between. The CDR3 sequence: CATVGLGLPREQYF. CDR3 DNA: TGTGCCACCGTGGGTCTGGGACTCCCCCGCGAGCAGTACTTC.

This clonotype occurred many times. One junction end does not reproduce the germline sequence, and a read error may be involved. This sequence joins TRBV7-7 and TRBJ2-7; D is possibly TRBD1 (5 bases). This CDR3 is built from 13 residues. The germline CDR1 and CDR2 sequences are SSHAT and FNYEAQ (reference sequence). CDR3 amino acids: CASSLQTGYEQYF. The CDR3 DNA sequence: TGTGCTAGCAGCTTACAAACAGGCTACGAGCAGTACTTC.

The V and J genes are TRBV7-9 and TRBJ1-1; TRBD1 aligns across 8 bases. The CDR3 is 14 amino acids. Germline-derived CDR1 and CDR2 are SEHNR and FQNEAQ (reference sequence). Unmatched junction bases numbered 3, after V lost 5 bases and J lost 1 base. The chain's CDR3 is CASSATGANTEAFF. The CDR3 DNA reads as TGTGCCAGCAGCGCGACAGGGGCGAACACTGAAGCTTTCTTT.

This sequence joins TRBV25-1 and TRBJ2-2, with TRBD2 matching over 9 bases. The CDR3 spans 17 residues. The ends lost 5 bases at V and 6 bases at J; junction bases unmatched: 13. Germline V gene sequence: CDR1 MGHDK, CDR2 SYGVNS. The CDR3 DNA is TGTGCCAGCAGTTCCCTACTTGCGGGAGGGGGCGCCGGGGAGCTGTTTTTT. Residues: CASSSLLAGGGAGELFF.

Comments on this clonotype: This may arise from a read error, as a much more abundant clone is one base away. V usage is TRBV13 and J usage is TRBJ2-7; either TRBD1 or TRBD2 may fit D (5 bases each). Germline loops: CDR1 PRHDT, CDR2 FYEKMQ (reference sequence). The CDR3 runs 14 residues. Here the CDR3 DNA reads TGTGCCAGCAGCATCCGGGACCGGAACTACGAGCAGTGCTTC. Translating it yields CASSIRDRNYEQCF.

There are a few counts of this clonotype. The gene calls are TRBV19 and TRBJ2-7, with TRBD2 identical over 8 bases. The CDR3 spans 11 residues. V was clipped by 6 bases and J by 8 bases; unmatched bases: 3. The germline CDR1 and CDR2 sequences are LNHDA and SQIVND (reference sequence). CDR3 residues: CASSSGRKQYF. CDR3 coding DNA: TGTGCCAGTAGCAGCGGGAGAAAGCAGTACTTC. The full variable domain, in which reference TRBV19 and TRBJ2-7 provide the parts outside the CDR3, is DGGITQSPKYLFRKEGQNVTLSCEQNLNHDAMYWYRQDPGQGLRLIYYSQIVNDFQKGDIAEGYSVSREKKESFPLTVTSAQKNPTAFYLCASSSGRKQYFGPGTRLTVT.

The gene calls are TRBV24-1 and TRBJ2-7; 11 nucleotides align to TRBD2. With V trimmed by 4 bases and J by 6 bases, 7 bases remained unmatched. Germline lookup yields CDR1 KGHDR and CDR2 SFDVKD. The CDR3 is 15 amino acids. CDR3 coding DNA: TGTGCCACCAGTGACCCCGGGACTAGCGGATTCGAGCAGTACTTC. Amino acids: CATSDPGTSGFEQYF.

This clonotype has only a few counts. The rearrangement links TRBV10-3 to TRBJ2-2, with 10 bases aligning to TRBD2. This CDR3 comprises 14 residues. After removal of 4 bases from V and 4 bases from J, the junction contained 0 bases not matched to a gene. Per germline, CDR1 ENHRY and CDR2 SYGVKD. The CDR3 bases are TGTGCCATCAGTGGACTAGCGGGCACCGGGGAGCTGTTTTTT. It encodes CAISGLAGTGELFF.

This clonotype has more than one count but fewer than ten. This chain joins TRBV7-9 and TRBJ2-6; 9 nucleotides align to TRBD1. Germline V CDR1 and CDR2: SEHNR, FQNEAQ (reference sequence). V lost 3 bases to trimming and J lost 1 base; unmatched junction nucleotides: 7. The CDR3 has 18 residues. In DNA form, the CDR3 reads TGTGCCAGCAGCTTTCCGGGACAGGGATTTTCTGGGGCCAACGTCCTGACTTTC. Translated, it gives CASSFPGQGFSGANVLTF.

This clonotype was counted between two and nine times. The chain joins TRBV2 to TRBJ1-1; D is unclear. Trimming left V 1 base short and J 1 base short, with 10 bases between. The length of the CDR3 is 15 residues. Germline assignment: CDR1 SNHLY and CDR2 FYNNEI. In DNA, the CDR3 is TGTGCCAGCAGTGAAGAACCCCCCGGGAACACTGAAGCTTTCTTT. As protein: CASSEEPPGNTEAFF.

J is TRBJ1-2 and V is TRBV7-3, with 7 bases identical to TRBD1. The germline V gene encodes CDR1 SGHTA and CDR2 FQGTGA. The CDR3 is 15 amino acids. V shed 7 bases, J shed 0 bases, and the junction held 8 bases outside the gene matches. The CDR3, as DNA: TGTGCCAGCACCCAAAGACAGGGTCCTAACTATGGCTACACCTTC. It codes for CASTQRQGPNYGYTF.

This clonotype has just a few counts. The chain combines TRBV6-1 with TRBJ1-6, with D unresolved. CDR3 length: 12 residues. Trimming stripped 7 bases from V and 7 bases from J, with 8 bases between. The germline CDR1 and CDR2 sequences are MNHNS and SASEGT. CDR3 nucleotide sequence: TGTGCCAGCACGGACGGAAATTCACCCCTCCACTTT. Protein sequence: CASTDGNSPLHF.

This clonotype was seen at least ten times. The CDR3 region is CASRDPRRIYGYTF. In DNA, the CDR3 is TGTGCCAGTCGGGACCCTCGTCGAATCTATGGCTACACCTTC. The chain uses TRBV19 and TRBJ1-2, with D possibly matching TRBD1 (5 bases). Germline assignment: CDR1 LNHDA and CDR2 SQIVND (reference sequence). Deletions cut 8 bases from V and 4 bases from J, with 17 bases between. The CDR3 is 14 residues long. Supplemented by reference TRBV19 and TRBJ1-2, the full variable domain reads DGGITQSPKYLFRKEGQNVTLSCEQNLNHDAMYWYRQDPGQGLRLIYYSQIVNDFQKGDIAEGYSVSREKKESFPLTVTSAQKNPTAFYLCASRDPRRIYGYTFGSGTRLTVV.

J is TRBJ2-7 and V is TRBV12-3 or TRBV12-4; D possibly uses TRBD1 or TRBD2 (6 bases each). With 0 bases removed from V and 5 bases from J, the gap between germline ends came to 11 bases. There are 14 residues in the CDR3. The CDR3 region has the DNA TGTGCCAGCAGTTTAGCGGGGGCGGGGCACGAGCAGTACTTC. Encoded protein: CASSLAGAGHEQYF.

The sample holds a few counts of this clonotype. The CDR3, as DNA: TGTGCCAGCAGCTTAGGGCAGACTGCAACTAATGAAAAACTGTTTTTT. It yields the protein CASSLGQTATNEKLFF. The chain couples TRBV7-9 to TRBJ1-4; D gene uncertain. CDR3 length equals 16 residues. Germline V gene sequence: CDR1 SEHNR, CDR2 FQNEAQ (reference sequence). The germline V and J ends were trimmed by 1 base and 0 bases, with 9 bases remaining between them.